This T cell receptor beta chain was obtained from a study of T cells in Graves' hyperthyroidism and ophthalmopathy. Researchers took RNA transcripts and amplified the TCR beta CDR3 regions from them. The HTBI primer set drove a first-round RT-PCR of the TCR CDR3. One entry per CDR3 protein results from TCRdb running MiXCR on the multiplex PCR reads. The table shows fewer than 500,000 distinct CDR3 sequences, with 14% occurring only once. Each person with ophthalmopathy scored at least 3 on the Clinical Activity Score, reached NOSPECS grade 4 or higher, and had been ill under 3 months. Diagnoses were made from clinical symptoms, serum measures (thyroxine and TRAb), thyroid ultrasound and orbital computed tomography. Germline-derived CDR1 and CDR2 are MNHEY and SMNVEV (reference sequence). The V and J ends lost 6 bases and 2 bases, in that order; junction bases with no gene match: 6. CDR3 length equals 15 residues.

The clonotype originates from a woman in her thirties with Graves' ophthalmopathy. The sequenced sample consisted of blood. The chain joins TRBV27 to TRBJ2-1, with 8 bases identical to TRBD2. This CDR3 reads CASSSSGGPYNEQFF. CDR3 DNA: TGTGCCAGCAGCTCGAGCGGGGGACCCTACAATGAGCAGTTCTTC.